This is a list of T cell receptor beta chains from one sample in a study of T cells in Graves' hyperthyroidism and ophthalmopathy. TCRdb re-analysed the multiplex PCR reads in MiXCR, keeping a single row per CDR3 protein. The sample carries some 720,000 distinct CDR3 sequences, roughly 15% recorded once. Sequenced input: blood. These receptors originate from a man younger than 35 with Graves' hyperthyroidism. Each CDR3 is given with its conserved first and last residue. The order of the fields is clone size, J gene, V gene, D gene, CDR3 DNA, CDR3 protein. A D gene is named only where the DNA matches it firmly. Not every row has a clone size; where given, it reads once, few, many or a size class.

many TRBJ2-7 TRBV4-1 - TGCGCCAGCAGCCACCAAGTGATGAAACCCTACGAGCAGTACTTC CASSHQVMKPYEQYF
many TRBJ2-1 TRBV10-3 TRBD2 TGTGCCATCAGTGAGTCGGGCGGGAGGGCCAGGGAGCAGTTCTTC CAISESGGRAREQFF
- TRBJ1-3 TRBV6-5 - TGTGCCAGCAGTTACTCGGACAGAACTGGAAACACCATATATTTT CASSYSDRTGNTIYF
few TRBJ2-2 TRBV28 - TGTGCCAGCAGTCGCGAAGTTGTAAGGGAGCTGTTTTTT CASSREVVRELFF
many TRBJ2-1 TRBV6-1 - TGTGCCAGCACCGAAGAGGGGGTACACAATGAGCAGTTCTTC CASTEEGVHNEQFF
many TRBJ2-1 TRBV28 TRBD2 TGTGCCAGCAGTTTCGGACTAGCCAAGCAGTTCTTC CASSFGLAKQFF
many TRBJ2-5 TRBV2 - TGTGCCAGCAGCCCTCACCCTCGGACCGAGACCCAGTACTTC CASSPHPRTETQYF
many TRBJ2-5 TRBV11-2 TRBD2 TGTGCCAGCAGCAGTAGCGGGAGCTTCGAGACCCAGTACTTC CASSSSGSFETQYF
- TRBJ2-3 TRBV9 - TGTGCCAGCAGCCTAAGGACAGGCTTTAGGGAGGGAGATACGCAGTATTTT CASSLRTGFREGDTQYF
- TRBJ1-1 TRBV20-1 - TGCAGTGCTAGGCTGGTCGACCGAAACACTGAAGCTTTCTTT CSARLVDRNTEAFF
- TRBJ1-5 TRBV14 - TGTGCCAGCAGCCCCCGGGATAAGAGTAGCAATCAGCCCCAGCATTTT CASSPRDKSSNQPQHF
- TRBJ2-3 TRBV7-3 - TGTGCCAGCAGCATAATAGGAGATACGCAGTATTTT CASSIIGDTQYF
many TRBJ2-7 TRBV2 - TGTGCCAGCAGGCTAGCACATACCTCCTACGAGCAGTACTTC CASRLAHTSYEQYF
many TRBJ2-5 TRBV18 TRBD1 TGTGCCAGCTCACCGGAGACAGGGCAGACCCAGTACTTC CASSPETGQTQYF
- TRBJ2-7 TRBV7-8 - TGTGCCAGCAGCCCAATTCGGGACCGCTCCTACGAGCAGTACTTC CASSPIRDRSYEQYF
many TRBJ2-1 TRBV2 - TGTGCCAGCACCGAGGGCCGGGTCAATGAGCAGTTCTTC CASTEGRVNEQFF
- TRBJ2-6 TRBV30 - TGTGCCTGGAGTGTAAGGTCCTCTGGGGCCAACGTCCTGACTTTC CAWSVRSSGANVLTF
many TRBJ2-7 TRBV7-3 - TGTGCCAGCAGCTTAAGCGGGATCGGCTACGAGCAGTACTTC CASSLSGIGYEQYF
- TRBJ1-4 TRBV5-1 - TGCGCCAGCAGCCGGTGGACAGCCCTCGCAACTAATGAAAAACTGTTTTTT CASSRWTALATNEKLFF
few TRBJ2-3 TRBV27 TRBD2 TGTGCCAGCAGTTTTTGGGAGGGTCGCACGCAGTATTTT CASSFWEGRTQYF
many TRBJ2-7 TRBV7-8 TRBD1 TGTGCCAGCAGCTTCTCGACAGGGAACTACGAGCAGTACTTC CASSFSTGNYEQYF
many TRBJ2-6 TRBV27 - TGTGCCAGCAGTTCAGGGACAAGTGGGGCCAACGTCCTGACTTTC CASSSGTSGANVLTF
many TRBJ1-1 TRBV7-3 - TGTGCCAGCAGCTTAAGTGGAGGAGGCACTGAAGCTTTCTTT CASSLSGGGTEAFF
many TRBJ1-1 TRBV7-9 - TGTGCCAGCAGCCAAGCCGGGGCCGATGAAGCTTTCTTT CASSQAGADEAFF
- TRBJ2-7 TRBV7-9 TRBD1 TGTGCCAGCAGCACTGCCGGGACAGGGGGCGGCAAGCGGGAGCAGTACTTC CASSTAGTGGGKREQYF
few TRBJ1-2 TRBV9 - TGTGCCAGCGGATCCGTGGGAGGGACCTATGGCTACACCTTC CASGSVGGTYGYTF
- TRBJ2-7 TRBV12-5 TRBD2 TGTGCTAGTGGTTTTTCGAGCGGGAGACAGTACTTC CASGFSSGRQYF